This T cell receptor beta chain comes out of a study of cytomegalovirus exposure and HLA in healthy donors. Study-level background: Researchers previously reported finding about 110 million unique TCR beta sequences from some 180 million T cells.

This clone has just one count. Antigen unknown. Study-wide points: V segments that were indistinguishable, TRBV6-2 and TRBV6-3 among them, were omitted from analysis. Prior analysis indicated that the majority of TCR beta V segments exhibited productivity approximately 87% or approximately 30% of the time.

Germline V gene lookup returns CDR1 MDHEN and CDR2 SYDVKM. This CDR3 has 13 amino acids. Trimming took 6 bases from V and 7 from J; bases not matched to a gene: 4. Vbeta (60) and Jbeta (13) primers were used in the PCR. Measured with immunoSEQ multiplex PCR; TCRdb has only the in-frame clones, and not every one. The sample records some 200,000 clones, roughly 79% being singletons. Sequences were obtained from PBMCs. The origin of this receptor is a woman in her twenties or thirties in good health and CMV-seropositive. The chain joins TRBV28 to TRBJ1-5; 9 nucleotides line up with TRBD1. CDR3 residues: CASRGTGRQPQHF. The CDR3 DNA is TGTGCCAGCAGGGGGACAGGGAGGCAGCCCCAGCATTTT. Using reference TRBV28 and TRBJ1-5 for the parts outside the CDR3, the full variable domain is DVKVTQSSRYLVKRTGEKVFLECVQDMDHENMFWYRQDPGLGLRLIYFSYDVKMKEKGDIPEGYSVSREKKERFSLILESASTNQTSMYLCASRGTGRQPQHFGDGTRLSIL.